What follows describes a single T cell receptor (beta chain). What it binds is unknown. With 60 Vbeta and 13 Jbeta primers, the PCR was carried out. Measured with immunoSEQ multiplex PCR; TCRdb has only the in-frame clones, and not every one. Of fewer than 90,000 clones in the sample, about 70% were seen once. The sample is drawn from a study of cytomegalovirus exposure and HLA in healthy donors. Study information: Some 85 million unique TCRs, all from HLA-typed donors, were included in an early release of the data.

This CDR3 is built from 14 residues. With 3 bases removed from V and 8 bases from J, the gap between germline ends came to 16 bases. Germline V gives CDR1 ENHRY, CDR2 SYGVKD. Study-level points and caveats: The study labeled more than 150 TCR beta chains cytomegalovirus-associated.

This clonotype was obtained from a man aged 40-49 years in good health and CMV-seropositive. This chain links TRBV10-3 with TRBJ1-2; D call uncertain. Sequenced: PBMCs. DNA for the CDR3: TGTGCCATCAGTGACTCGTGGGGAGCTCTGGGCTACACCTTC. Protein: CAISDSWGALGYTF.